Shown below are 13 T cell receptor beta chains from a single sample sequenced in a study of blood T cell repertoires in COVID-19. Some clones are missing from TCRdb's copy, which holds only in-frame ones; the method was immunoSEQ multiplex PCR. The data hold 40,000 to 45,000 clones, with approximately 71% observed a single time. The sample consisted of peripheral blood. The source of these receptors is a man older than 75 with acute or convalescent COVID-19.

The table lists this clone with a few counts. V and J are TRBV2 and TRBJ1-2; 7 nucleotides agree with TRBD1. The CDR3 has 12 residues. Germline V lookup: CDR1 SNHLY, CDR2 FYNNEI. V gave up 10 bases and J gave up 7 bases; unmatched junction bases: 9. The CDR3 loop reads CATSLQGRGYTF. CDR3 bases: TGTGCCACCAGCCTACAGGGGCGTGGCTACACCTTC.

The chain recombines TRBV27 with TRBJ2-2, with a possible D match to TRBD1 (6 bases). This CDR3 spans 13 amino acids. Germline V gene lookup returns CDR1 MNHEY and CDR2 SMNVEV (reference sequence). V was trimmed by 10 bases and J by 0 bases, leaving 9 bases between them. The CDR3 here is CANRDTNTGELFF. The CDR3 DNA sequence: TGTGCCAACCGGGACACGAACACCGGGGAGCTGTTTTTT.

The chain has TRBV18 and TRBJ1-1; unclear D gene. The CDR3 consists of 13 residues. The V and J ends lost 3 bases and 3 bases respectively, with 8 bases between them. Germline CDR1 reads KGHSH; CDR2 reads LQKENI. The CDR3 loop is CASSPGPHTEAFF. DNA for the CDR3: TGTGCCAGCTCACCGGGCCCCCACACTGAAGCTTTCTTT. The whole variable domain, filled in from reference TRBV18 and TRBJ1-1, reads NAGVMQNPRHLVRRRGQEARLRCSPMKGHSHVYWYRQLPEEGLKFMVYLQKENIIDESGMPKERFSAEFPKEGPSILRIQQVVRGDSAAYFCASSPGPHTEAFFGQGTRLTVV.

This clone was counted between two and nine times. The V and J genes are TRBV11-3 and TRBJ2-2; TRBD2 matches 7 bases. The V and J ends lost 4 bases and 3 bases, in that order; junction bases with no gene match: 8. CDR3 length: 16 residues. Germline lookup yields CDR1 SGHNT and CDR2 YENEEA. The CDR3 DNA sequence: TGTGCCAGCAGCTCCCGGGGAGGGTTGTACACCGGGGAGCTGTTTTTT. As protein: CASSSRGGLYTGELFF.

V gene TRBV9 combines with J gene TRBJ2-3; 14 bases map to TRBD2. The ends lost 3 bases at V and 5 bases at J; junction bases unmatched: 5. This CDR3 has 16 amino acids. Germline V CDR1 and CDR2: SGDLS, YYNGEE. The CDR3 protein is CASSAQGLAGEDTQYF. CDR3 in DNA: TGTGCCAGCAGCGCCCAGGGACTAGCGGGAGAAGATACGCAGTATTTT.

The rearrangement joins TRBV2 to TRBJ2-5; TRBD2 agrees at 9 bases. The CDR3 covers 14 residues. Germline CDR1 reads SNHLY; CDR2 reads FYNNEI. V shed 4 bases, J shed 4 bases, and the junction held 4 bases outside the gene matches. CDR3 loop: CASSAFSGGETQYF. As DNA, the CDR3 is TGTGCCAGCAGTGCGTTTAGCGGGGGAGAGACCCAGTACTTC.

The rearrangement uses TRBV6-1 and TRBJ1-2, with D perhaps TRBD1 (6 bases). The CDR3 is 16 amino acids. Germline CDR1 reads MNHNS; CDR2 reads SASEGT. Trimming cost V 0 bases and J 0 bases, with 11 bases left between them. The CDR3 loop reads CASSEAGDTSNYGYTF. CDR3 in DNA: TGTGCCAGCAGTGAAGCGGGGGACACCTCTAACTATGGCTACACCTTC.

V is TRBV11-1 and J is TRBJ1-1; D is ambiguous. CDR1 SGHAT and CDR2 FQDESV come from the germline V gene (reference sequence). With 5 bases removed from V and 1 base from J, the gap between germline ends came to 11 bases. The CDR3 is 14 residues long. Here the CDR3 reads CASSPRARNTEAFF. In nucleotides, the CDR3 is TGTGCCAGCAGCCCGCGGGCCAGGAACACTGAAGCTTTCTTT.

The V gene is TRBV12-5, the J gene TRBJ2-3, with TRBD2 matching 7 bases. J lost 2 bases, V lost 4 bases, and 15 bases had no gene match. The length of the CDR3 is 18 residues. Germline V gene sequence: CDR1 LGHNT, CDR2 FRNRAP. The CDR3 protein is CASGWGGTDPHTTDTQYF. CDR3 DNA: TGTGCTAGTGGTTGGGGGGGGACCGATCCTCACACCACAGATACGCAGTATTTT.

This rearrangement joins TRBV3-1 (or the pseudogene TRBV3-2) to TRBJ2-3; TRBD1 is a possible D gene (6 bases). V shed 1 base and J shed 10 bases, with 21 bases lying between them. In germline, CDR1 is LGHDT, CDR2 YNNKEL (reference sequence). The CDR3 contains 16 residues. The CDR3 region is CASSQGWGRGHPAQYF. The CDR3 nucleotides read TGTGCCAGCAGCCAAGGATGGGGCAGGGGCCATCCGGCGCAGTATTTT.

This clone was seen ten or more times. The CDR3 sequence is CASSFRTGDSGYTF. The DNA of the CDR3 is TGCGCCAGCAGCTTCCGGACAGGGGATAGTGGCTACACCTTC. The chain carries TRBV5-1 and TRBJ1-2; TRBD1 matches at 9 bases. The CDR3 length is 14 residues. Trimming removed 2 bases from V and 7 bases from J; junction bases left unmatched: 6. CDR1 is SGHRS, CDR2 YFSETQ, per germline.

The chain combines TRBV2 with TRBJ2-5, with TRBD1 matching over 7 bases. The trim removed 4 bases at V and 4 bases at J, leaving 12 bases unmatched. The CDR3 length is 16 residues. The V gene's germline CDR1 is SNHLY and CDR2 FYNNEI. CDR3 DNA sequence: TGTGCCAGCAGTGTTTGGAAGGGGGCAGGGGGAGAGACCCAGTACTTC. Its translation is CASSVWKGAGGETQYF.

The gene calls are TRBV25-1 and TRBJ1-1; 11 positions match TRBD1. J gave up 10 bases and V 3 bases, and 4 bases lay outside the gene matches. Germline values: CDR1 MGHDK, CDR2 SYGVNS. The CDR3 runs to 13 residues. The CDR3 protein is CASSDRDRGGAFF. The CDR3 coding sequence is TGTGCCAGCAGTGACAGGGACAGGGGGGGAGCTTTCTTT.